This TCR beta chain was obtained from a study of identical twins. Broader study findings: Compared with models, monozygotic twins showed more out-of-frame TCR alpha sharing. Beta out-of-frame sequences displayed a weaker excess of sharing between twins.

The CDR3 is 16 amino acids. CDR1 and CDR2 from the germline V gene are KGHDR and SFDVKD. J lost 4 bases, V lost 2 bases, and 7 bases had no gene match. This clonotype was seen many times. The target antigen is unknown. Carrying unique molecular identifiers, the cDNA also gained a universal primer site through template switching. TCRdb re-analysed the 5' RACE reads in MiXCR, keeping a single row per CDR3 protein. The data show 150,000 or so distinct CDR3 sequences, with roughly 3.2% seen just once and 8% to 8.5% held by the top ten. Material for sequencing was memory T cells sorted from blood. This TCR was recovered from a man younger than 35 in good health. This sequence joins TRBV24-1 and TRBJ2-1, with 7 bases fitting TRBD2. CDR3 DNA sequence: TGTGCCACCAGTGATTCTGGGCGGGAGAGGTACAATGAGCAGTTCTTC. It is translated as CATSDSGRERYNEQFF.